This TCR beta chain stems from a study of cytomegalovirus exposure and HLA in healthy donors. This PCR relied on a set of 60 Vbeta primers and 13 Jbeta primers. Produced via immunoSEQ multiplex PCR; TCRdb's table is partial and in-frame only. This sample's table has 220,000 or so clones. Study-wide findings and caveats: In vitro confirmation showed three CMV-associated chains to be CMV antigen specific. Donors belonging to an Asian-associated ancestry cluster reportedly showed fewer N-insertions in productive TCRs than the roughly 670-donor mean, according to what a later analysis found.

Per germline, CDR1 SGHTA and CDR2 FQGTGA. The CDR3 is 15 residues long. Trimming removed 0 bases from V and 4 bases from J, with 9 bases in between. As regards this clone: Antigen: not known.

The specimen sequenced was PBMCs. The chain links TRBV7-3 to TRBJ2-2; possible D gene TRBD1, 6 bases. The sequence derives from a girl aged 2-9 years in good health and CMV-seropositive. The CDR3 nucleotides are TGTGCCAGCAGCTTAACGACAGGTCTCACCGGGGAGCTGTTTTTT. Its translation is CASSLTTGLTGELFF.